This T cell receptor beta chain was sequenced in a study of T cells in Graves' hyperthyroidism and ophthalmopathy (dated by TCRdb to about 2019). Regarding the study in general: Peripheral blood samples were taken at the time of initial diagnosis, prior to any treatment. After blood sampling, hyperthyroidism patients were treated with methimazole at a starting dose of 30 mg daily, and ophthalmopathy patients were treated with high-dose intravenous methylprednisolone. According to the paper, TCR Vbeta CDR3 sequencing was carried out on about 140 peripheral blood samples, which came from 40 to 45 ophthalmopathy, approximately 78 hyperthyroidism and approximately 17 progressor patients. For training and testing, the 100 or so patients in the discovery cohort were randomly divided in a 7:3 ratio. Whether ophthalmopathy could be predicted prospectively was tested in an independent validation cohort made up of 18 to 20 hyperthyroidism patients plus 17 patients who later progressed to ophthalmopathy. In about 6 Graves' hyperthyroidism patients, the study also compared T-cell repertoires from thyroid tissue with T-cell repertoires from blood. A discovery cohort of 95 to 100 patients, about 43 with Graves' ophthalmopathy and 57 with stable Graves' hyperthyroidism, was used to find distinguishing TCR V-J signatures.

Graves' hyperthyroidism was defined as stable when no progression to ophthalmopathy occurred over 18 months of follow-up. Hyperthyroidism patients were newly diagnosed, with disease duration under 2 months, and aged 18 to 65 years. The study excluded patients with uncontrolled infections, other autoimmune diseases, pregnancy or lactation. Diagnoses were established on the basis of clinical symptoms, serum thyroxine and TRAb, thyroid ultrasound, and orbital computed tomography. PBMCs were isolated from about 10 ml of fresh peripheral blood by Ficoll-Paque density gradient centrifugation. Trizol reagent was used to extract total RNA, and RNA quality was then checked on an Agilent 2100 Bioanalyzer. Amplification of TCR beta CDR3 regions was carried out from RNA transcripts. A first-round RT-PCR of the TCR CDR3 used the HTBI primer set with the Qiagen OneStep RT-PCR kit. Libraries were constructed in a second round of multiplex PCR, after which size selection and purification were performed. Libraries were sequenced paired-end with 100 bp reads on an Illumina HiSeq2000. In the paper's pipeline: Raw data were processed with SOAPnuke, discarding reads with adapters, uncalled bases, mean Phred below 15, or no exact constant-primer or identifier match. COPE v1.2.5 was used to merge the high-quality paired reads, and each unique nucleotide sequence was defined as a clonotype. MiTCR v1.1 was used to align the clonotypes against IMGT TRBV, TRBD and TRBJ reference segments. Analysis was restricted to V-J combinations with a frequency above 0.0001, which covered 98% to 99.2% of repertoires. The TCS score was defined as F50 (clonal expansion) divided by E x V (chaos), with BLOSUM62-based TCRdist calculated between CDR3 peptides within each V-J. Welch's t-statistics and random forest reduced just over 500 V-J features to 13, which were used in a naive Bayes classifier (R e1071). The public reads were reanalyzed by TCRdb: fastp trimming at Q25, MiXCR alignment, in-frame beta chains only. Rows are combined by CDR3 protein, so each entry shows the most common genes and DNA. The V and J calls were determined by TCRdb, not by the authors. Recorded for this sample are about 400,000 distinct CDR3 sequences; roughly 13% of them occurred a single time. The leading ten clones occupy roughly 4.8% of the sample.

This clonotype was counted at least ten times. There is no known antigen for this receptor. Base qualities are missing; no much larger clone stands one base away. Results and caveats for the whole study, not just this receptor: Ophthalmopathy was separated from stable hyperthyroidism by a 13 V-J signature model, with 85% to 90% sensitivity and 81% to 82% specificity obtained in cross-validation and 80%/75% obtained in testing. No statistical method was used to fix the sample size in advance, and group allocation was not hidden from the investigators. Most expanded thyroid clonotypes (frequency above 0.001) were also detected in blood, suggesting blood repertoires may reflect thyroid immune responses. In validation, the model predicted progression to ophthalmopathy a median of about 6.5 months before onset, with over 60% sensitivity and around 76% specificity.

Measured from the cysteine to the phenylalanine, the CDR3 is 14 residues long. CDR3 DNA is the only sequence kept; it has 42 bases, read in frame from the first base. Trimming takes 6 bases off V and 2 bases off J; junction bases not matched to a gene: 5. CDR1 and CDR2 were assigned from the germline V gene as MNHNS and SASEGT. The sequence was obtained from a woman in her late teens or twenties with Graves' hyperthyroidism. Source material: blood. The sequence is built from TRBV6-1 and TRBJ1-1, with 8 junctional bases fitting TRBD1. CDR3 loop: CASSTAGGNTEAFF. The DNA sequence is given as TGTGCCAGCAGCACGGCAGGGGGCAACACTGAAGCTTTCTTT.